Below, one T cell receptor (beta chain) is given with its context. The junction shows a germline mismatch at one end, possibly a read error. These data belong to a study of control samples from healthy donors and cancer patients. Some clones are missing from TCRdb's copy, which holds only in-frame ones; the method was immunoSEQ multiplex PCR. The table has 130,000 or so clones, 90% to 95% seen once; the top ten hold about an eighth. The TCR originated in a man aged 40-49 years in good health. Sequencing input: blood.

The CDR3 reads CASSWDRGNAGELFF. The CDR3 region has the DNA TGCGCCAGCAGCTGGGACAGGGGGAACGCCGGGGAGCTGTTTTTT. V is TRBV5-1 and J is TRBJ2-2; 11 bases line up with TRBD1. Germline V gene lookup returns CDR1 SGHRS and CDR2 YFSETQ. The CDR3 consists of 15 residues.